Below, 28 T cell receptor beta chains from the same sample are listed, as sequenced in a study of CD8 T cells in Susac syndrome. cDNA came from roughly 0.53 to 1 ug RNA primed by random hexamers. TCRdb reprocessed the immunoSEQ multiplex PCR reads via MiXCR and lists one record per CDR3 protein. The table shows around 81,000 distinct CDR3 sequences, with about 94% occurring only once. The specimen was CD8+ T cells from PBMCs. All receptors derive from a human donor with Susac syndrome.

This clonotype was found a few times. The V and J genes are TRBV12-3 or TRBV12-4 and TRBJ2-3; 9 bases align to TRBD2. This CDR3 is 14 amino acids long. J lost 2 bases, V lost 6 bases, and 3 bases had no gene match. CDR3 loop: CASSPGLATDTQYF. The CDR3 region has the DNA TGTGCCAGCAGCCCGGGACTAGCCACAGATACGCAGTATTTT.

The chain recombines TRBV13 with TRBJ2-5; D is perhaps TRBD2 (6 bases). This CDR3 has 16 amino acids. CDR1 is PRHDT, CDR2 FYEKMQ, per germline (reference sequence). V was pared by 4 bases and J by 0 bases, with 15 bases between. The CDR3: CASSSAGPTYQETQYF. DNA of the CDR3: TGTGCCAGCAGCTCTGCGGGACCCACGTACCAAGAGACCCAGTACTTC.

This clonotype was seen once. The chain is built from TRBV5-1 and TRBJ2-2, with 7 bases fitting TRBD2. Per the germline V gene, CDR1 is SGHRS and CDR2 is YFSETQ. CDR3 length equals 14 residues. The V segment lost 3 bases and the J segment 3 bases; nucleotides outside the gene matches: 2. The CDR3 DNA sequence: TGCGCCAGCAGCTCGGGGGGTGACACCGGGGAGCTGTTTTTT. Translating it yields CASSSGGDTGELFF.

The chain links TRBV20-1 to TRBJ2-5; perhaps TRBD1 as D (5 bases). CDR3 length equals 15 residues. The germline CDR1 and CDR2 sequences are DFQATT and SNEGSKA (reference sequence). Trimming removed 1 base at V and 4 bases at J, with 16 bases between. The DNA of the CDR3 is TGCAGTGCTAGAGGCCTCGCAGGGTACCGAGAGACCCAGTACTTC. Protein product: CSARGLAGYRETQYF.

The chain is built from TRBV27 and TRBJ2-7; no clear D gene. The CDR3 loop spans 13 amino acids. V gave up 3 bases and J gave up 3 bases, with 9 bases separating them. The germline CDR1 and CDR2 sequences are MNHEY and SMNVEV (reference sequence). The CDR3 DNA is TGTGCCAGCAGTTTGGGGTCGGGCTACGAGCAGTACTTC. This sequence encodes CASSLGSGYEQYF.

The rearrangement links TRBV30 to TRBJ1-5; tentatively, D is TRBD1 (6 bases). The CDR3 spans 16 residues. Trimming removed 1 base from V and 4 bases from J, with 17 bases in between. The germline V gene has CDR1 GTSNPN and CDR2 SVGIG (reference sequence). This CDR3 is CAWSAGAGRGNQPQHF. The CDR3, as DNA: TGTGCCTGGAGTGCAGGGGCAGGGCGCGGGAATCAGCCCCAGCATTTT.

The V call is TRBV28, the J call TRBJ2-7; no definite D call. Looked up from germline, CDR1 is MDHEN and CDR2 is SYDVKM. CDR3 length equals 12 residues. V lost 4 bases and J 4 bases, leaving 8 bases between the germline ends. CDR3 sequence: CASSWSDYEQYF. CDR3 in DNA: TGTGCCAGCAGTTGGTCAGATTACGAGCAGTACTTC. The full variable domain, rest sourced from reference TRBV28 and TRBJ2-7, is DVKVTQSSRYLVKRTGEKVFLECVQDMDHENMFWYRQDPGLGLRLIYFSYDVKMKEKGDIPEGYSVSREKKERFSLILESASTNQTSMYLCASSWSDYEQYFGPGTRLTVT.

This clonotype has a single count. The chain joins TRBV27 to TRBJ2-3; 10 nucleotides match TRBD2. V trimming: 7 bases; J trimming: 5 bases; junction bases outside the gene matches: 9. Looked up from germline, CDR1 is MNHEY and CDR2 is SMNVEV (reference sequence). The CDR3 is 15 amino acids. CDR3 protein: CASKRLAGVGDTQYF. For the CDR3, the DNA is TGTGCCAGCAAAAGACTAGCGGGTGTGGGAGATACGCAGTATTTT.

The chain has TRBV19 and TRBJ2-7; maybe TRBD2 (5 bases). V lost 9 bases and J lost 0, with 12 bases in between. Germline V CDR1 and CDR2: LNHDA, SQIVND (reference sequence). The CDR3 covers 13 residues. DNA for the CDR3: TGTGCCAGCCGGGAAAGGAGCTCCTACGAGCAGTACTTC. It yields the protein CASRERSSYEQYF.

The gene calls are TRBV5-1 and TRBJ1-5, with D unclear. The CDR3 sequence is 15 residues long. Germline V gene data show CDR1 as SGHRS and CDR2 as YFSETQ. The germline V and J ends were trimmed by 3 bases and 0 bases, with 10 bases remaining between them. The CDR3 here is CASSWKADSNQPQHF. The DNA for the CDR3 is TGCGCCAGCAGCTGGAAGGCAGATAGCAATCAGCCCCAGCATTTT.

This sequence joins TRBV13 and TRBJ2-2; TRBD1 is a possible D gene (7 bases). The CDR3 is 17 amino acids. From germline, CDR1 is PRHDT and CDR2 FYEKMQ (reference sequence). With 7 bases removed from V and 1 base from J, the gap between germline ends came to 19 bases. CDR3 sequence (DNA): TGTGCCAGCACCATCGTCGGCGGGACAGAGAACACCGGGGAGCTGTTTTTT. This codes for CASTIVGGTENTGELFF.

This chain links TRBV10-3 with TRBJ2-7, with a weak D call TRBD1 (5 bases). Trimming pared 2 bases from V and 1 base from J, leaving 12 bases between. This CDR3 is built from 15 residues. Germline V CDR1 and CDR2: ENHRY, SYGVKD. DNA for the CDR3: TGTGCCATCAGTGAGGCGGACATATGGTCCTACGAGCAGTACTTC. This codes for CAISEADIWSYEQYF.

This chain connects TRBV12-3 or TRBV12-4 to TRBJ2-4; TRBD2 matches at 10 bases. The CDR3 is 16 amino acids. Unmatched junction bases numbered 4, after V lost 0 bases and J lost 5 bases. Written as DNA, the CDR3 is TGTGCCAGCAGTTTAGCAACTAGCGGGACCGAAAACATTCAGTACTTC. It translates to CASSLATSGTENIQYF.

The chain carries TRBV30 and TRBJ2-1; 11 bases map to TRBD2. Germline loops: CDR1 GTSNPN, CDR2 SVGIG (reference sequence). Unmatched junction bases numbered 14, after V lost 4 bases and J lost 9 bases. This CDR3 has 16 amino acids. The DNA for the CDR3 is TGTGCCTGGACCTCCTTAGCGGGAGGGCCTGGGGTTGAGCAGTTCTTC. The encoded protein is CAWTSLAGGPGVEQFF.

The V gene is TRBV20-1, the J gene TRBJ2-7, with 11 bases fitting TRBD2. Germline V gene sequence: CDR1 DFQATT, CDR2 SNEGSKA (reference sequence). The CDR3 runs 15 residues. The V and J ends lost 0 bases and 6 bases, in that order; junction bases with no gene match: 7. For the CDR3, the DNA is TGCAGTGCTAGAGATGCTCAACTAGCGGGAGTCGAGCAGTACTTC. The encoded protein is CSARDAQLAGVEQYF.

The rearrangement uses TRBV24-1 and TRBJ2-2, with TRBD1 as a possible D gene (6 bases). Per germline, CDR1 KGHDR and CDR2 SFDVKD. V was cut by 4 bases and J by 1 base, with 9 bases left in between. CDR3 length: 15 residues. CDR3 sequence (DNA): TGTGCCACCAGTGACCAGACAGGGAACACCGGGGAGCTGTTTTTT. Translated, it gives CATSDQTGNTGELFF.

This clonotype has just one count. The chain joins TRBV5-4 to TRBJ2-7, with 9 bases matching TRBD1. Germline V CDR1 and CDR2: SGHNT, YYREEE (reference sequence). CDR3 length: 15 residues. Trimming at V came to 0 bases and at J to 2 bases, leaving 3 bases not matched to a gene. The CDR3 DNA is TGTGCCAGCAGCTTGGTTGGGACAGGGACCTACGAGCAGTACTTC. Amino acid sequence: CASSLVGTGTYEQYF. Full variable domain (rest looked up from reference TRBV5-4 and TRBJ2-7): ETGVTQSPTHLIKTRGQQVTLRCSSQSGHNTVSWYQQALGQGPQFIFQYYREEENGRGNFPPRFSGLQFPNYSSELNVNALELDDSALYLCASSLVGTGTYEQYFGPGTRLTVT.

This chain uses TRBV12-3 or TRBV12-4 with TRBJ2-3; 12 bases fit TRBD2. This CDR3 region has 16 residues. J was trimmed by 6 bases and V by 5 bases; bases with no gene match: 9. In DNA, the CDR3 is TGTGCCAGCAGTCCCCGACTAGCGGGAGTATGGGATACGCAGTATTTT. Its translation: CASSPRLAGVWDTQYF.

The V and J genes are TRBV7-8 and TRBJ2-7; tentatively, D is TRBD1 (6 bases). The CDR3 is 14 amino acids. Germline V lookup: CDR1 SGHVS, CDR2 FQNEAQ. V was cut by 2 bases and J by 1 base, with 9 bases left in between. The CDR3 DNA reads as TGTGCCAGCAGCTTAAGGACAGATTCCTACGAGCAGTACTTC. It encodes CASSLRTDSYEQYF.

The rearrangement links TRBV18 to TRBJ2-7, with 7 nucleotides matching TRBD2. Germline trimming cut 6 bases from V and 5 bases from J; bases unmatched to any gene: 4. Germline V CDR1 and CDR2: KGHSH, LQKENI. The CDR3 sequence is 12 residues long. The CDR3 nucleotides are TGTGCCAGCTCCTGGGGGGGTAACGAGCAGTACTTC. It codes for CASSWGGNEQYF.

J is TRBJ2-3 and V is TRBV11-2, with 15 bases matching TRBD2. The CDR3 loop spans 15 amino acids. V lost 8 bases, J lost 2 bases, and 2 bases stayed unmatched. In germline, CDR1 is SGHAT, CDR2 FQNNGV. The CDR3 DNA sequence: TGTGCCAGCCGGACTAGCGGGGGGGCCACAGATACGCAGTATTTT. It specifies CASRTSGGATDTQYF.

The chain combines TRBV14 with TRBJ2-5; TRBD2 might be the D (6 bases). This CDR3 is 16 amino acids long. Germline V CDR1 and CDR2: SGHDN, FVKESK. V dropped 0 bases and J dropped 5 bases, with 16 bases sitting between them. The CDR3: CASSQEKVEGDETQYF. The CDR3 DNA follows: TGTGCCAGCAGCCAAGAAAAGGTGGAGGGAGACGAGACCCAGTACTTC.

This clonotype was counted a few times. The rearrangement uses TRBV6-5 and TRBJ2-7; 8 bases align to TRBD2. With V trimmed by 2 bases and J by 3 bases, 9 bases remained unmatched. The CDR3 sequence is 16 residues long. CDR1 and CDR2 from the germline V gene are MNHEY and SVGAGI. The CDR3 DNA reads TGTGCCAGCAGTTACGAGGGGACTAGTACCGGCTACGAGCAGTACTTC. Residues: CASSYEGTSTGYEQYF.

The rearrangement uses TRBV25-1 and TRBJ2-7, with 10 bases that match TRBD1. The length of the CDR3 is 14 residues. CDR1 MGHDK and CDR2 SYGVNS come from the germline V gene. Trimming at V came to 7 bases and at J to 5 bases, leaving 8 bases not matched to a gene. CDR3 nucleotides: TGTGCCAGCACCCCCGGGACAGGGGAGGACGAGCAGTACTTC. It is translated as CASTPGTGEDEQYF.

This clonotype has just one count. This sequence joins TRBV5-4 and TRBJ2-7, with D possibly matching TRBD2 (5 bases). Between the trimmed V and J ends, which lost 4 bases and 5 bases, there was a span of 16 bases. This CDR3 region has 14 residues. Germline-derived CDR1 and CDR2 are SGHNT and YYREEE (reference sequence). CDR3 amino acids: CASSQRSDKDEQYF. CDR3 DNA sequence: TGTGCCAGCAGCCAGCGGTCGGATAAAGACGAGCAGTACTTC.

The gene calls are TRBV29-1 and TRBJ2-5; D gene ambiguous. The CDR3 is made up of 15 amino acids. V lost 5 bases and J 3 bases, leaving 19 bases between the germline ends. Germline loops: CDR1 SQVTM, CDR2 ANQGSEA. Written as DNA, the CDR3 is TGCAGCGTTTATGGTGGTTTTGGGATAGAAGAGACCCAGTACTTC. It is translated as CSVYGGFGIEETQYF.

CDR3 residues: CASSLTGIPLLPAGELFF. Here the CDR3 DNA reads TGTGCCAGCAGCCTGACAGGGATCCCCCTCTTGCCGGCCGGGGAGCTGTTTTTT. This chain uses TRBV14 with TRBJ2-2, with 7 bases that match TRBD1. With V trimmed by 4 bases and J by 6 bases, 17 bases remained unmatched. The germline V gene encodes CDR1 SGHDN and CDR2 FVKESK. CDR3 length: 18 amino acids. The whole variable domain, remainder taken from reference TRBV14 and TRBJ2-2, is EAGVTQFPSHSVIEKGQTVTLRCDPISGHDNLYWYRRVMGKEIKFLLHFVKESKQDESGMPNNRFLAERTGGTYSTLKVQPAELEDSGVYFCASSLTGIPLLPAGELFFGEGSRLTVL.

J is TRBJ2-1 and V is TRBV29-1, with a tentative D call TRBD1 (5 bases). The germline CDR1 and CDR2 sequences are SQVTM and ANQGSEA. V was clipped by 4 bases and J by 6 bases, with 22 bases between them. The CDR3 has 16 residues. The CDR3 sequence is CSVVGKARPQGNEQFF. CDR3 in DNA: TGCAGCGTTGTTGGGAAGGCTAGACCCCAGGGCAATGAGCAGTTCTTC.